The following is a TCR beta chain sequence with its context. The CDR3 runs 15 residues. Unmatched junction bases numbered 5, after V lost 0 bases and J lost 4 bases. TCRdb recomputed calls from the RT-PCR reads with MiXCR, one row per CDR3 protein. The data contain just under 550,000 distinct CDR3 sequences, 20% to 25% of them singletons. This entry belongs to a study of response to subunit inactivated influenza vaccine. The same sample was also used in a study of T cells expressing NK-cell markers. As that study records: A 5'RACE template switching approach incorporating UMIs was used to make TCR beta cDNA. The CD3+CD56-NKG2C+ fraction of a handful of donors was likewise dominated by these clonotypes.

The gene calls are TRBV12-3 or TRBV12-4 and TRBJ2-5, with 7 bases matching TRBD1. This material consisted of CD4+ T cells sorted from PBMCs, taken about 11 days after vaccination. This TCR came from a man aged 45-65 years who received an inactivated influenza vaccine. CDR3 residues: CASSLARTGVETQYF. As DNA, the CDR3 is TGTGCCAGCAGTTTAGCCCGCACAGGGGTAGAGACCCAGTACTTC.